These T cell receptor beta chains were read from a single sample in a study of Graves' ophthalmopathy and Graves' hyperthyroidism. TCRdb redid the calling of the multiplex PCR reads with MiXCR, one entry per CDR3 protein. The repertoire holds about 550,000 distinct CDR3 sequences, with 35% to 40% as singletons. Sequencing was performed on peripheral blood or thyroid tissue (not recorded which). The receptors derive from an adult man with Graves' hyperthyroidism. CDR3s include the opening cysteine and the closing phenylalanine or tryptophan. A D gene is named only where the DNA matches it firmly. Rows give clone size only sometimes, using once, few, many, or a class for an expanded clone.

CDR3aa,CDR3nt,d_gene,v_gene,abundance,j_gene
CASSYSGPGGGLFF,TGTGCCAGCAGTTACTCCGGCCCGGGAGGAGGGCTGTTTTTT,TRBD2,TRBV12-3/TRBV12-4,-,TRBJ2-2
CASSEGQNSNQPQHF,TGTGCCAGCAGTGAGGGTCAGAATAGCAATCAGCCCCAGCATTTT,-,TRBV6-1,-,TRBJ1-5
CAISQGQANTEAFF,TGTGCCATCAGCCAAGGACAGGCGAACACTGAAGCTTTCTTT,TRBD1,TRBV10-3,many,TRBJ1-1
CATLGLPSRPRTESSGANVLTF,TGTGCCACCCTAGGCCTTCCTTCGCGACCGAGGACAGAAAGCTCTGGGGCCAACGTCCTGACTTTC,-,TRBV6-5,few,TRBJ2-6
CASGSGYEQYF,TGTGCCAGCGGGTCAGGCTACGAGCAGTACTTC,-,TRBV5-8,-,TRBJ2-7
CSALADGMNTEAFF,TGCAGCGCCTTGGCGGACGGCATGAACACTGAAGCTTTCTTT,-,TRBV29-1,once,TRBJ1-1
CAISEIQGPVETQYF,TGTGCCATCAGTGAAATACAGGGGCCAGTGGAGACCCAGTACTTC,TRBD1,TRBV10-3,many,TRBJ2-5
CASSLRQPQHF,TGTGCCAGCAGTTTGCGTCAGCCCCAGCATTTT,-,TRBV6-5,few,TRBJ1-5
CASTFDWHDSSYTGYTF,TGTGCCAGCACCTTCGACTGGCACGACAGCTCATATACAGGCTACACCTTC,-,TRBV5-6,few,TRBJ1-2
CASSYGTGGAYNEQFF,TGTGCCAGCAGTTACGGGACAGGGGGCGCCTACAATGAGCAGTTCTTC,TRBD1,TRBV12-3/TRBV12-4,once,TRBJ2-1
CVSVRGSDEKLFF,TGTGTCAGTGTAAGGGGTTCGGATGAAAAACTGTTTTTC,-,TRBV25-1,-,TRBJ1-4
CASSQESQVSGNTIYF,TGCGCCAGCAGCCAAGAGTCCCAGGTCTCTGGAAACACCATATATTTT,-,TRBV4-1,-,TRBJ1-3
CATSVGTGVYNEAFF,TGTGCCACCAGTGTGGGGACAGGGGTCTACAATGAAGCTTTCTTT,TRBD1,TRBV24-1,-,TRBJ1-1
CASRSGSGTQYF,TGTGCCAGCAGGAGCGGGAGCGGCACCCAGTACTTC,TRBD2,TRBV12-3/TRBV12-4,-,TRBJ2-5
CATSDVVGAKAFF,TGTGCCACCAGTGATGTCGTTGGGGCAAAGGCTTTCTTT,-,TRBV24-1,many,TRBJ1-1
CPRLDRDTEAFF,TGTCCCCGACTCGACAGGGACACTGAAGCTTTCTTT,TRBD1,TRBV25-1,-,TRBJ1-1
CSASKQSSRETQYF,TGCAGTGCTAGTAAACAATCATCACGAGAGACCCAGTACTTC,-,TRBV20-1,many,TRBJ2-5
CASRGDSNQPQHF,TGTGCCAGCAGGGGGGATAGCAATCAGCCCCAGCATTTT,-,TRBV2,many,TRBJ1-5
CAWSVLGRVNTEAFF,TGTGCCTGGAGTGTACTGGGCAGGGTGAACACTGAAGCTTTCTTT,-,TRBV30,-,TRBJ1-1
CASGEGSGNTIYF,TGCGCCAGCGGGGAGGGTTCTGGAAACACCATATATTTT,-,TRBV5-1,few,TRBJ1-3
CSASPSNQPQHF,TGCAGTGCTAGCCCTAGCAATCAGCCCCAGCATTTT,-,TRBV20-1,few,TRBJ1-5
CASSPPGRSKEQYF,TGTGCCAGCAGCCCACCGGGACGGTCTAAAGAGCAGTACTTC,-,TRBV12-3/TRBV12-4,many,TRBJ2-7
CRPTGLGEQYF,TGCAGGCCCACAGGGTTAGGCGAGCAGTACTTC,-,TRBV29-1,-,TRBJ2-7
CSGQRGGTGELFF,TGCAGTGGGCAAAGAGGGGGCACCGGGGAGCTGTTTTTT,-,TRBV20-1,few,TRBJ2-2
CALGLYNQPQHF,TGTGCACTGGGACTGTACAATCAGCCCCAGCATTTT,-,TRBV25-1,-,TRBJ1-5
CASSVLGDYTF,TGTGCCAGCAGCGTTCTGGGAGACTACACCTTC,-,TRBV9,many,TRBJ1-2
CASSLRTSGTSYEQYF,TGTGCCAGTAGTCTCCGGACTAGCGGGACCTCCTACGAGCAGTACTTC,TRBD2,TRBV19,many,TRBJ2-7
CSAGDDEEKLFF,TGCAGTGCTGGGGACGATGAGGAAAAACTGTTTTTT,-,TRBV20-1,few,TRBJ1-4
CASSRGTMGNEKLFF,TGTGCCAGCAGCAGGGGGACGATGGGAAATGAAAAACTGTTTTTT,-,TRBV7-2,-,TRBJ1-4
CSVSSGGASPGEQYF,TGCAGCGTGTCTAGCGGGGGGGCGAGCCCTGGCGAGCAGTACTTC,TRBD2,TRBV29-1,-,TRBJ2-7
CASSLDRGQGDTEAFF,TGTGCCAGCAGCTTAGATAGAGGGCAGGGGGACACTGAAGCTTTCTTT,TRBD1,TRBV7-9,-,TRBJ1-1
CASRLLRGVNEAFF,TGTGCCAGCAGGTTATTGAGGGGGGTAAATGAAGCTTTCTTT,-,TRBV28,few,TRBJ1-1
CSVESGEQGLYQETQYF,TGCAGCGTTGAAAGTGGGGAACAGGGGCTGTACCAAGAGACCCAGTACTTC,TRBD1,TRBV29-1,many,TRBJ2-5
CASSLAGGSGANVLTF,TGCGCCAGCAGCTTGGCCGGGGGTTCTGGGGCCAACGTCCTGACTTTC,-,TRBV5-1,many,TRBJ2-6
CASSPQMTAGINQPQHF,TGTGCCAGCAGCCCCCAGATGACAGCGGGCATCAATCAGCCCCAGCATTTT,-,TRBV10-2,-,TRBJ1-5
CASSPRQDGSPLHF,TGTGCCAGCTCACCACGTCAGGATGGATCACCCCTCCACTTT,-,TRBV7-9,-,TRBJ1-6
CSVEESVLQETQYF,TGCAGCGTTGAAGAGTCCGTACTCCAAGAGACCCAGTACTTC,-,TRBV29-1,many,TRBJ2-5
CASSLAGGEGAFF,TGCGCCAGCAGCTTGGCAGGGGGCGAGGGAGCTTTCTTT,TRBD1,TRBV5-1,many,TRBJ1-1
CASSSGTSGRARETQYF,TGTGCCAGCAGCTCTGGGACTAGCGGGAGGGCCCGGGAGACCCAGTACTTC,TRBD2,TRBV11-2,many,TRBJ2-5
CASSLPSGGIGNTIYF,TGTGCCAGCAGCCTCCCTTCAGGGGGAATAGGAAACACCATATATTTT,TRBD1,TRBV3-1,few,TRBJ1-3
CASSRRQGIYEQFF,TGTGCCAGCAGCAGACGACAGGGTATCTATGAGCAGTTCTTC,TRBD1,TRBV9,-,TRBJ2-1
CSVPHPLYNEQFF,TGCAGTGTCCCCCACCCGCTGTACAATGAGCAGTTCTTC,-,TRBV20-1,-,TRBJ2-1
CASSLGAYEQYF,TGTGCCAGCAGCTTAGGAGCTTACGAGCAGTACTTC,-,TRBV7-8,many,TRBJ2-7
CATSPHLNEKLFF,TGTGCCACCAGCCCACACCTAAATGAAAAACTGTTTTTT,-,TRBV15,-,TRBJ1-4
CASSLARGPITYEQYF,TGCGCCAGCAGCTTGGCCCGGGGCCCTATTACCTACGAGCAGTACTTC,-,TRBV5-1,many,TRBJ2-7
CASMEGAGNEQYF,TGTGCCAGCATGGAGGGAGCTGGAAACGAGCAGTACTTC,-,TRBV6-5,many,TRBJ2-7
CAISESTGRNEQFF,TGTGCCATCAGTGAGTCAACCGGGAGGAATGAGCAGTTCTTC,TRBD2,TRBV10-3,-,TRBJ2-1
CAITRGASYEQYF,TGTGCCATTACTAGAGGAGCTTCCTACGAGCAGTACTTC,-,TRBV10-3,many,TRBJ2-7
CSAPGAYGYTF,TGCAGTGCTCCAGGGGCCTATGGCTACACCTTC,-,TRBV20-1,-,TRBJ1-2
CSATRTSGEGSSTDTQYF,TGCAGTGCTACCAGGACTAGCGGAGAGGGTTCTAGCACAGATACGCAGTATTTT,TRBD2,TRBV20-1,-,TRBJ2-3
CASSDPYGELGSPLHF,TGTGCCAGCAGCGACCCCTACGGGGAATTGGGTTCACCCCTCCACTTT,-,TRBV27,many,TRBJ1-6
CSVQGAGGYTF,TGCAGCGTCCAGGGGGCTGGAGGCTACACCTTC,TRBD1,TRBV29-1,-,TRBJ1-2
CASSLPGPYTEAFF,TGCGCCAGCAGCTTACCGGGACCTTACACTGAAGCTTTCTTT,-,TRBV5-1,-,TRBJ1-1
CASSPGQGPQNTEAFF,TGTGCCAGCAGCCCCGGACAGGGACCGCAGAACACTGAAGCTTTCTTT,TRBD1,TRBV7-3,-,TRBJ1-1
CASSEGAYSGANVLTF,TGTGCCAGCAGTGAAGGGGCTTACTCTGGGGCCAACGTCCTGACTTTC,-,TRBV2,many,TRBJ2-6
CASSELTNEKLFF,TGTGCCAGCAGTGAACTAACTAATGAAAAACTGTTTTTT,-,TRBV2,many,TRBJ1-4
CASSFEGSRGEKLFF,TGTGCCAGCAGCTTTGAGGGATCGCGCGGTGAAAAACTGTTTTTT,-,TRBV7-3,-,TRBJ1-4
CASSHRRTGSSYGYTF,TGTGCCAGCAGCCATCGACGGACCGGTAGCTCCTATGGCTACACCTTC,-,TRBV7-9,many,TRBJ1-2
CASSLAEGGPYEQYF,TGTGCCAGCAGCTTAGCGGAGGGGGGACCCTACGAGCAGTACTTC,-,TRBV7-6,many,TRBJ2-7